The clone carrying this TCR beta chain was seen a handful of times. The antigen remains unidentified. The sample holds other DNA sequences that translate to the same CDR3. These data originate in a study of beta chain features in type 1 diabetes. Reverse transcription of all isolated RNA meant that expressed TCRB transcripts were sequenced. Several million reads on average were seen across naive, central memory and regulatory T cell samples. TCRdb's table, derived via immunoSEQ multiplex PCR, lists solely in-frame clones and lacks some. The profile shows roughly 730,000 clones, around an eighth of them singletons. Sorting produced populations that all topped 95% purity. V was clipped by 6 bases and J by 2 bases, with 10 bases between them. Germline loops: CDR1 SQVTM, CDR2 ANQGSEA. This CDR3 region has 12 residues. Findings and limits, study-wide: The influence of HLA type on TCRB rearrangement stayed undetermined. Researchers report that Type 1 diabetes patients had moderately but significantly shorter TCRB CDR3s across all four CD4+ subsets.

This receptor was taken from a man younger than 35 with type 1 diabetes. The chain combines TRBV29-1 with TRBJ2-5; either TRBD1 or TRBD2 may supply D (6 bases each). The sequenced sample was naive CD4+ T cells from blood. The CDR3 protein is CSVVGGQETQYF. CDR3 bases: TGCAGCGTCGTAGGGGGGCAAGAGACCCAGTACTTC.